What follows are 24 T cell receptor beta chains derived from one specimen sequenced in a study of blood T cell repertoires in COVID-19. Sequencing used immunoSEQ multiplex PCR; TCRdb keeps in-frame clones, though not all of them. The table includes 180,000 or so clones, 86% detected once. Material: peripheral blood. These receptors originate from a woman aged 55-70 years with COVID-19, enrolled during active disease.

The table lists this clone with a count of one. This chain joins TRBV29-1 and TRBJ1-1; D remains unclear. The V end was cut by 5 bases, the J end by 7 bases, with 8 bases between. The CDR3 contains 10 residues. Germline-derived CDR1 and CDR2 are SQVTM and ANQGSEA. The CDR3 protein is CSVFDSEAFF. The CDR3 coding sequence is TGCAGCGTTTTTGATAGTGAAGCTTTCTTT.

V and J are TRBV19 and TRBJ2-2; TRBD2 matches at 10 bases. Trimming took 5 bases from V and 3 from J; bases not matched to a gene: 3. Germline CDR1 reads LNHDA; CDR2 reads SQIVND (reference sequence). This CDR3 region has 15 residues. The CDR3 nucleotides are TGTGCCAGTAGTTGGGGACTAGCGTACACCGGGGAGCTGTTTTTT. Translated, it gives CASSWGLAYTGELFF.

The V gene is TRBV29-1, the J gene TRBJ2-7; the match to TRBD2 covers 9 bases. The CDR3 has 14 residues. Germline CDR1 SQVTM, CDR2 ANQGSEA. V lost 3 bases and J lost 6; bases outside the gene matches: 9. The CDR3 sequence is CSVEILAGASEQYF. In DNA, the CDR3 is TGCAGCGTTGAGATATTAGCGGGAGCGTCCGAGCAGTACTTC.

This clone was seen a handful of times. V gene TRBV27 combines with J gene TRBJ2-7; 10 bases line up with TRBD1. This CDR3 has 15 residues. With V trimmed by 2 bases and J by 2 bases, 3 bases remained unmatched. CDR1 and CDR2 (germline): MNHEY, SMNVEV (reference sequence). The CDR3 reads CASSLGTGVTYEQYF. CDR3 nucleotide sequence: TGTGCCAGCAGTTTAGGGACAGGGGTCACCTACGAGCAGTACTTC.

The chain has TRBV5-4 and TRBJ1-2; a possible D gene is TRBD1 (6 bases). This CDR3 comprises 13 residues. V gave up 0 bases and J gave up 8 bases, with 11 bases separating them. CDR1 is SGHNT, CDR2 YYREEE, per germline (reference sequence). The CDR3 DNA reads as TGTGCCAGCAGCTTGGGACAGGTCTACGGCTACACCTTC. Amino acid sequence: CASSLGQVYGYTF.

The rearrangement uses TRBV7-9 and TRBJ2-7; 11 nucleotides line up with TRBD1. The J segment lost 4 bases and the V segment lost 5 bases, leaving 10 bases of the junction unmatched. The CDR3 contains 16 residues. The germline V gene has CDR1 SEHNR and CDR2 FQNEAQ (reference sequence). The chain's CDR3 is CASSLRTGGGGYEQYF. The CDR3 nucleotides read TGTGCCAGCAGCCTTAGGACAGGGGGCGGTGGGTACGAGCAGTACTTC.

The J gene is TRBJ2-3, the V gene TRBV19; tentatively, D is TRBD2 (6 bases). V was shortened by 0 bases and J by 1 base, with 11 bases between the two germline ends. Looked up from germline, CDR1 is LNHDA and CDR2 is SQIVND (reference sequence). The CDR3 is 16 residues long. CDR3: CASSIDPGLRTDTQYF. The CDR3 region has the DNA TGTGCCAGTAGTATAGATCCCGGACTACGCACAGATACGCAGTATTTT.

The chain employs TRBV21-1 and TRBJ1-6. TRBV21-1 represents a pseudogene. The CDR3 totals 14 residues. This chain's CDR3 is CASSPGLDNSPLHF. CDR3 sequence (DNA): TGTGCCAGCAGTCCCGGACTTGATAATTCACCCCTCCACTTT.

This rearrangement joins TRBV6-5 to TRBJ1-1; possible D gene TRBD1, 6 bases. Looked up from germline, CDR1 is MNHEY and CDR2 is SVGAGI. CDR3 length: 13 residues. V was shortened by 7 bases and J by 6 bases, with 15 bases between the two germline ends. The CDR3 region has the DNA TGTGCCAGCACCCCGGGGGGCCCTTCTGAAGCTTTCTTT. Amino acid sequence: CASTPGGPSEAFF.

A single count supports this clone. The rearrangement joins TRBV9 to TRBJ2-7, with a possible D match to TRBD2 (5 bases). Per the germline V gene, CDR1 is SGDLS and CDR2 is YYNGEE. Trimming left V 4 bases short and J 6 bases short, with 14 bases between. This CDR3 contains 13 residues. The CDR3 reads CASSRGLSREQYF. As DNA, the CDR3 is TGTGCCAGCAGCAGAGGACTCTCTCGCGAGCAGTACTTC.

V usage is TRBV7-9 and J usage is TRBJ2-1; D is perhaps TRBD2 (6 bases). The CDR3 runs 16 residues. Trimming left V 2 bases short and J 8 bases short, with 19 bases between. CDR1 SEHNR and CDR2 FQNEAQ come from the germline V gene (reference sequence). CDR3 sequence reads: CASSLSGLGIGDEQFF. DNA for the CDR3: TGTGCCAGCAGCTTATCGGGACTGGGGATTGGGGATGAGCAGTTCTTC.

The rearrangement links TRBV7-2 to TRBJ1-5; 9 nucleotides align to TRBD1. CDR1 is SGHTA, CDR2 FQGNSA, per germline. V lost 1 base, J lost 4 bases, and 2 bases stayed unmatched. The CDR3 covers 15 residues. Here the CDR3 DNA reads TGTGCCAGCAGCTTAGTAGGGACAGGGAATCAGCCCCAGCATTTT. Translating gives CASSLVGTGNQPQHF.

The CDR3 DNA follows: TGTGCCAGCAGTTCCGCGTCTGGTGGTGAGCAGTTCTTC. Residues: CASSSASGGEQFF. The chain links TRBV12-3 or TRBV12-4 to TRBJ2-1; D gene uncertain. Trimming took off 4 bases at V and 9 bases at J, with 13 bases between the two ends. The CDR3 contains 13 residues.

The V call is TRBV4-1, the J call TRBJ1-5, with D unclear. Germline V gives CDR1 MGHRA, CDR2 YSYEKL. The CDR3 has 13 amino acids. Trimming left V 3 bases short and J 1 base short, with 4 bases between. Written as DNA, the CDR3 is TGCGCCAGCAGCCACCGGAGCAATCAGCCCCAGCATTTT. Its translation: CASSHRSNQPQHF.

J is TRBJ2-1 and V is TRBV4-3; a weak D match, TRBD2 (6 bases). Germline V gives CDR1 LGHNA, CDR2 YSLEER. The germline V and J ends were trimmed by 1 base and 9 bases, with 13 bases remaining between them. This CDR3 has 14 amino acids. CDR3 nucleotides: TGCGCCAGCAGCCAAGTACTAGCTACGGGTGAGCAGTTCTTC. It encodes CASSQVLATGEQFF.

The J gene is TRBJ2-7, the V gene TRBV6-5; 7 nucleotides align to TRBD2. The CDR3 runs to 14 residues. V trimming: 2 bases; J trimming: 5 bases; junction bases outside the gene matches: 6. The germline gives CDR1 MNHEY, CDR2 SVGAGI. The CDR3 region is CASSYAGVNHEQYF. DNA for the CDR3: TGTGCCAGCAGTTACGCGGGAGTCAACCACGAGCAGTACTTC.

This chain joins TRBV7-9 and TRBJ1-2; tentative D call: TRBD1 (6 bases). The V gene's germline CDR1 is SEHNR and CDR2 FQNEAQ (reference sequence). Deletions cut 4 bases from V and 8 bases from J, with 20 bases between. This CDR3 contains 15 residues. CDR3 amino acids: CASSSLRGGLNGYTF. The DNA of the CDR3 is TGTGCCAGCAGCTCCCTCAGGGGTGGGTTAAACGGCTACACCTTC.

The rearrangement uses TRBV14 and TRBJ1-3; 9 positions agree with TRBD1. The V and J ends lost 4 bases and 0 bases, in that order; junction bases with no gene match: 16. CDR3 length equals 20 residues. The germline gives CDR1 SGHDN, CDR2 FVKESK. The CDR3 sequence is CASSPLRQGVSFRSGNTIYF. The CDR3 DNA sequence: TGTGCCAGCAGCCCCCTAAGACAGGGGGTTAGCTTTCGCTCTGGAAACACCATATATTTT.

The CDR3 nucleotides are TGTGCCAGTAGAAAGGTTCGGACAGGGGCGACTGCAACTAATGAAAAACTGTTTTTT. Protein product: CASRKVRTGATATNEKLFF. The rearrangement links TRBV19 to TRBJ1-4, with 9 bases aligning to TRBD1. V dropped 6 bases and J dropped 0; count of bases not matched to a gene: 14. CDR3 length: 19 amino acids. Germline V gene data show CDR1 as LNHDA and CDR2 as SQIVND (reference sequence).

The genes are TRBV6-2 or TRBV6-3 and TRBJ2-1; a weak D match, TRBD2 (7 bases). The CDR3 has 12 amino acids. Deletions cut 6 bases from V and 14 bases from J, with 17 bases between. CDR1 MNHEY and CDR2 SVGEGT come from the germline V gene. The DNA for the CDR3 is TGTGCCAGCAGCCTCGGGGGGCCGGGAGAGTTCTTC. Amino acids: CASSLGGPGEFF.

This clone was seen more than once but under ten times. V usage is TRBV7-8 and J usage is TRBJ1-3; perhaps TRBD1 as D (6 bases). The CDR3 is 17 residues long. Trimming removed 5 bases from V and 4 bases from J, with 21 bases in between. CDR1 and CDR2 from the germline V gene are SGHVS and FQNEAQ. CDR3 DNA sequence: TGTGCCAGCAGCGTAAGACAGGACTCCGTCACCGGAAACACCATATATTTT. It specifies CASSVRQDSVTGNTIYF.

The chain couples TRBV9 to TRBJ1-4; D gene unclear. Germline V CDR1 and CDR2: SGDLS, YYNGEE. V was shortened by 4 bases and J by 4 bases, with 8 bases between the two germline ends. The CDR3 runs to 13 residues. CDR3 sequence reads: CASSRTVNEKLFF. Written as DNA, the CDR3 is TGTGCCAGCAGCAGAACAGTTAATGAAAAACTGTTTTTT.

The chain has TRBV5-4 and TRBJ1-2, with TRBD1 matching 8 bases. Germline trimming cut 4 bases from V and 8 bases from J; bases unmatched to any gene: 13. Germline CDR1 and CDR2: SGHNT and YYREEE (reference sequence). CDR3 length equals 15 residues. The CDR3 sequence: CASSPQTGETSGYTF. The DNA of the CDR3 is TGTGCCAGCAGCCCACAGACAGGGGAGACGAGCGGCTACACCTTC.

This clone was recorded once. V gene TRBV9 combines with J gene TRBJ1-2; weak D call: TRBD1 (6 bases). CDR1 is SGDLS, CDR2 YYNGEE, per germline. CDR3 length equals 15 residues. V lost 3 bases, J lost 0 bases, and 12 bases lay in between. The CDR3 nucleotides are TGTGCCAGCAGCGATGGGGACACTGCTAACTATGGCTACACCTTC. It is translated as CASSDGDTANYGYTF. The whole variable domain, filled in from reference TRBV9 and TRBJ1-2, reads DSGVTQTPKHLITATGQRVTLRCSPRSGDLSVYWYQQSLDQGLQFLIQYYNGEERAKGNILERFSAQQFPDLHSELNLSSLELGDSALYFCASSDGDTANYGYTFGSGTRLTVV.